This T cell receptor (beta chain) stems from a study of somatic mutations in cytotoxic T cells in rheumatoid arthritis. Clones were sequenced by immunoSEQ multiplex PCR, and TCRdb holds only the in-frame ones, with some missing. The repertoire includes 35,000 to 45,000 clones, roughly 80% of them detected once, and around 3% sits in the top ten. The germline gives CDR1 SQVTM, CDR2 ANQGSEA. V gave up 4 bases and J gave up 4 bases, with 8 bases separating them. The CDR3 consists of 11 residues. The rearrangement joins TRBV29-1 to TRBJ2-7, with D perhaps matching TRBD2 (6 bases). What was sequenced was CD8+ T cells sorted from blood. The clonotype was recovered from a man in his forties in good health. CDR3: CSVVADYEQYF. In DNA form, the CDR3 reads TGCAGCGTTGTAGCGGATTACGAGCAGTACTTC.